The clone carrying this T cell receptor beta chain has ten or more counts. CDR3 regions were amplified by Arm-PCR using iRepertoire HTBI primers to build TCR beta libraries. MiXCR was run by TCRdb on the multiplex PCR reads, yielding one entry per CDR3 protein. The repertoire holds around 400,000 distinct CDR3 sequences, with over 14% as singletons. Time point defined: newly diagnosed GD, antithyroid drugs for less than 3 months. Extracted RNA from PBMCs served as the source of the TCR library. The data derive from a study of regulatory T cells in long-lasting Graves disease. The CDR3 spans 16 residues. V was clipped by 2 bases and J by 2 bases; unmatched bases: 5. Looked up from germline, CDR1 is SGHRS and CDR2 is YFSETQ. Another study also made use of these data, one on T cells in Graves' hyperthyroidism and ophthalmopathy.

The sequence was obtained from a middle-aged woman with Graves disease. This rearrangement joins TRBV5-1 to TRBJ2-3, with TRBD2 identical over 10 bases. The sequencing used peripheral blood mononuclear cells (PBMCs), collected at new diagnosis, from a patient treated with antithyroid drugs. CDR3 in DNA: TGCGCCAGCAGCTTTATGCTAGCGGGAGCCACAGATACGCAGTATTTT. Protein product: CASSFMLAGATDTQYF. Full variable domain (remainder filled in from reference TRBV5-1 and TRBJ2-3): KAGVTQTPRYLIKTRGQQVTLSCSPISGHRSVSWYQQTPGQGLQFLFEYFSETQRNKGNFPGRFSGRQFSNSRSEMNVSTLELGDSALYLCASSFMLAGATDTQYFGPGTRLTVL.